The present entry profiles one TCR beta chain with its context. The source of the sample is a study of cytomegalovirus exposure and HLA in healthy donors. PCR involved 60 Vbeta and 13 Jbeta primers. This table comes from immunoSEQ multiplex PCR, and its TCRdb copy is limited to in-frame clones, with some not included. The table shows some 190,000 clones, with approximately 80% occurring only once. The sequence was obtained from a boy aged 2 to 10 in good health and CMV-seronegative. The sequenced material came from PBMCs.

CDR3 sequence: CASSLFGMEENEQFF. In DNA form, the CDR3 reads TGTGCCAGCAGTTTATTCGGGATGGAAGAGAATGAGCAGTTCTTC. The rearrangement joins TRBV27 to TRBJ2-1; D perhaps matches TRBD2 (5 bases). Deletions cut 1 base from V and 7 bases from J, with 14 bases between. The CDR3 loop spans 15 amino acids. Germline V gene sequence: CDR1 MNHEY, CDR2 SMNVEV (reference sequence).